What follows describes a single T cell receptor beta chain. Its antigen target is currently unknown. Per-base qualities were not stored, and no clone one base away is much larger. TCR CDR3 regions were amplified from genomic DNA by multiplex PCR using the deep immunoSEQ assay. For each cell subset, the extracted genomic DNA was distributed evenly across all wells of several immunoSEQ 96-well plates, and each plate served as one replicate. Each replicate PCR for sorted subsets received roughly 200 ng genomic DNA, equal to about 30,000 T cell genomes. Purified libraries were measured with a Qubit 3.0 fluorometer, size-checked on a Bioanalyzer 2100, and measured again with the KAPA Library Quantification kit. Every immunoSEQ 96-well plate was sequenced on a separate single-read 150-cycle Illumina NextSeq 550 flow cell. The original pipeline was this. Because the immunoSEQ output included only junctional sequences and no quality scores, the filtering could not be the same as the filtering used for full-length reads. To assign V/J genes and CDR3, sequences were annotated against IMGT germline references using PyIR, a Python wrapper for IgBLAST v1.9. Reads with weak V/J assignments (E-value above 1e-6), missing CDR3, stop codons, out-of-frame junctions, or ambiguous translated residues were removed. V3J clonotypes were defined by identical inferred V gene, J gene, and CDR3 amino acid sequence. The percentage overlap between two repertoires was calculated by dividing the number of shared unique clonotypes by the size of the smaller repertoire. RTK rarefaction, the Chao1 estimator, and Recon v2.1 estimates of unobserved clonotypes were used to assess repertoire richness. OLGA was used to compute generation probabilities for all TCRbeta clonotypes that the gDNA method yielded from a few donors. Here the immuneACCESS table is served through TCRdb, limited to in-frame sequences with V and J called. Missing clones are a known gap in these copies; in checked studies unresolved V genes cover under half, and the rest lacks a known reason. Clone size and V and J calls were adopted from that table, with D and trimming inferred from the DNA. In this sample the table shows about 2 million clones, approximately 95% of which occur a single time. Roughly 1.2% of the sample belongs to the ten largest clones.

CD8 naive samples consisted of CD45RO-negative cells that were positively selected for CCR7, yielding a CD45RA+CCR7+ population without TemRA cells. Donors were healthy HIV-negative adults with no recently reported acute infections or vaccinations. Every donor was a Caucasian adult living in Nashville, Tennessee, USA. Blood was collected by leukapheresis, and PBMCs were isolated by Ficoll-Histopaque density gradient centrifugation and then cryopreserved in liquid nitrogen vapor phase. Analytical flow cytometry was used to check the purity and quantity of each magnetically sorted T cell population. Genomic DNA was isolated from every sorted fraction and measured by UV absorbance on a Nanodrop 2000c. The record originates from a study of shared clonotypes between healthy human individuals (TCRdb year 2020). Regarding the research as a whole: The cohort included a few men and two women between 18 and 49 years of age. Each donor's leukapheresis produced roughly between roughly 0.85 and 10 billion PBMCs. Blood TCR repertoires of five healthy adults were deeply sequenced to estimate repertoire size and the extent of clonotype sharing between individuals. Per donor, three plates each were used for CD4 naive and CD4 memory, two for CD8 naive, and one for CD8 memory. To increase sequencing depth and limit assay-specific biases, TCR repertoire library preparation and sequencing were carried out by different laboratories using diverse techniques.

The CDR1 and CDR2 encoded by the germline V gene (reference sequence) are SGHNT and YYREEE. V has 0 bases trimmed and J has 6 bases trimmed; junction bases matching no gene number 8. Its CDR3 holds 15 amino acids, cysteine through phenylalanine. Only the CDR3 portion is preserved as DNA: 45 bases, with reading frame beginning at the first base. General study outcomes and caveats: Estimated clonotype richness was generally larger for naive than for memory subsets. Even with the large sequencing depth, rarefaction of the sorted-subset datasets indicated that sequencing was incomplete. The genetic and exposure-history diversity represented was limited by the small number of donors. Based on pairwise subsampling, the degree of clonotype sharing among donors was expected to be affected by sequencing depth. Sharing across several donors was observed for around 4.8% of naive CD4, over 3% of naive CD8, about 2.5% of memory CD4, and around 0.4% of memory CD8 clonotypes. Compared with non-shared clonotypes, the clonotypes found in all four sorted-subset donors had higher generation probabilities. Sampling was restricted to blood, and TCR repertoires in tissues likely differ from the TCR repertoires found in blood.

Input material: naive CD8+ T cells sorted from blood. The sample's cell subset or site label, in plain terms: CD45RA+CCR7+. The rearranged chain carries TRBV5-4 and TRBJ1-1; 7 bases in between match TRBD1. This TCR was sampled from a man aged 18 to 30 in good health. The CDR3 loop reads CASSLDPGGFPEAFF. The nucleotide sequence is TGTGCCAGCAGCTTGGATCCAGGGGGGTTTCCTGAAGCTTTCTTT.